What follows are 26 T cell receptor beta chains derived from one specimen sequenced in a study of neoadjuvant anti-PD-1 for oral cavity cancer. TCRdb's copy holds only in-frame clones and misses some; the assay was immunoSEQ multiplex PCR. The sample carries 73,000 or so clones, about 85% recorded once. Regarding time point: after neoadjuvant nivolumab, at surgical resection. The sequences come from PBMCs, collected after nivolumab (anti-PD-1) treatment. Receptors originate from a person aged 35-79 years with oral cavity squamous cell carcinoma.

The chain is built from TRBV11-2 and TRBJ2-5; unclear D gene. Germline loops: CDR1 SGHAT, CDR2 FQNNGV. The length of the CDR3 is 12 residues. The germline V and J ends were trimmed by 5 bases and 5 bases, with 9 bases remaining between them. The CDR3 loop is CASSHLGETQYF. CDR3 DNA: TGTGCCAGCAGCCACCTAGGGGAGACCCAGTACTTC.

This clone was counted a single time. This sequence joins TRBV6-1 and TRBJ1-4; unclear D gene. Trimming took off 6 bases at V and 0 bases at J, with 5 bases between the two ends. The V gene's germline CDR1 is MNHNS and CDR2 SASEGT. The CDR3 has 13 amino acids. The CDR3 region is CASRGTTNEKLFF. Here the CDR3 DNA reads TGTGCCAGCAGAGGGACAACTAATGAAAAACTGTTTTTT.

The chain's CDR3 is CASSGRSQGPNTEAFF. CDR3 nucleotides: TGTGCCAGCAGCGGCCGATCACAGGGACCGAACACTGAAGCTTTCTTT. The chain joins TRBV7-8 to TRBJ1-1, with D possibly matching TRBD1 (6 bases). CDR3 length: 16 residues. Trimming took 5 bases from V and 1 from J, leaving 17 bases between them. From germline, CDR1 is SGHVS and CDR2 FQNEAQ.

V gene TRBV9 combines with J gene TRBJ2-2; 11 bases fit TRBD1. The V gene end was trimmed by 4 bases and the J gene end by 4 bases; junction bases not matched to a gene: 6. This CDR3 is 16 amino acids long. In germline, CDR1 is SGDLS, CDR2 YYNGEE. The CDR3 region has the DNA TGTGCCAGCAGCCCAGGACAGGGGGCAGGCACCGGGGAGCTGTTTTTT. Encoded protein: CASSPGQGAGTGELFF. The complete variable domain, with remaining parts taken from reference TRBV9 and TRBJ2-2, reads DSGVTQTPKHLITATGQRVTLRCSPRSGDLSVYWYQQSLDQGLQFLIQYYNGEERAKGNILERFSAQQFPDLHSELNLSSLELGDSALYFCASSPGQGAGTGELFFGEGSRLTVL.

The V call is TRBV19, the J call TRBJ1-1; possible D gene TRBD1, 6 bases. The V end was cut by 2 bases, the J end by 1 base, with 8 bases between. Germline loops: CDR1 LNHDA, CDR2 SQIVND (reference sequence). The CDR3 contains 14 residues. The CDR3 region is CASSIRGGNTEAFF. CDR3 nucleotide sequence: TGTGCCAGTAGTATAAGGGGGGGGAACACTGAAGCTTTCTTT.

The genes are TRBV28 and TRBJ2-1; 10 bases map to TRBD2. The CDR3 covers 18 residues. Germline V gene data show CDR1 as MDHEN and CDR2 as SYDVKM. After removal of 4 bases from V and 3 bases from J, the junction contained 12 bases not matched to a gene. The CDR3 reads CASSSFGKREGYYNEQFF. DNA for the CDR3: TGTGCCAGCAGTTCCTTTGGGAAGCGGGAGGGATACTACAATGAGCAGTTCTTC.

The J gene is TRBJ1-5, the V gene TRBV7-2; D gene uncertain. CDR1 and CDR2 from the germline V gene are SGHTA and FQGNSA. The CDR3 contains 13 residues. Trimming pared 1 base from V and 7 bases from J, leaving 8 bases between. This CDR3 is CASSLDSGQPQHF. The CDR3 nucleotides read TGTGCCAGCAGCTTAGACAGCGGCCAGCCCCAGCATTTT.

This sequence joins TRBV5-1 and TRBJ2-2; 7 bases agree with TRBD1. The V and J ends lost 4 bases and 5 bases, in that order; junction bases with no gene match: 8. CDR3 length: 15 amino acids. Germline CDR1 and CDR2: SGHRS and YFSETQ. DNA of the CDR3: TGCGCCAGCAGCAGACGACAGGGCGGGACCGGGGAGCTGTTTTTT. It specifies CASSRRQGGTGELFF.

This chain joins TRBV29-1 and TRBJ2-7; 7 bases line up with TRBD2. The germline CDR1 and CDR2 sequences are SQVTM and ANQGSEA. The CDR3 totals 14 residues. J gave up 5 bases and V 7 bases, and 14 bases lay outside the gene matches. CDR3 in amino acids: CSAERGGSGNEQYF. The DNA for the CDR3 is TGCAGCGCCGAGCGCGGCGGGAGTGGAAACGAGCAGTACTTC.

The chain is built from TRBV5-1 and TRBJ2-5; 7 nucleotides line up with TRBD1. The CDR3 runs 14 residues. The V segment lost 3 bases and the J segment 4 bases; nucleotides outside the gene matches: 6. CDR1 and CDR2 (germline): SGHRS, YFSETQ. The CDR3 loop reads CASSSRGWGETQYF. In DNA, the CDR3 is TGCGCCAGCAGCTCCAGGGGGTGGGGAGAGACCCAGTACTTC.

The CDR3 here is CASSIAQGRAFF. In nucleotides, the CDR3 is TGTGCCAGTAGTATTGCCCAGGGTCGGGCTTTCTTT. The chain uses TRBV19 and TRBJ1-1, with D maybe TRBD1 (5 bases). Germline values: CDR1 LNHDA, CDR2 SQIVND (reference sequence). The CDR3 is 12 amino acids. V was trimmed by 3 bases and J by 11 bases, leaving 13 bases between them.

This clone occurred a few times. The rearrangement links TRBV6-6 to TRBJ2-7; weak D call: TRBD1 (5 bases). CDR1 and CDR2 from the germline V gene are MNHNY and SVGAGI (reference sequence). V lost 7 bases and J 6 bases, leaving 19 bases between the germline ends. The CDR3 is made up of 14 amino acids. CDR3 in DNA: TGTGCCAGCACTGAGTTAGGGGCATGGGGCGAGCAGTACTTC. Its protein is CASTELGAWGEQYF.

The V and J genes are TRBV27 and TRBJ1-2, with TRBD1 matching 7 bases. Looked up from germline, CDR1 is MNHEY and CDR2 is SMNVEV (reference sequence). V shed 4 bases, J shed 5 bases, and the junction held 10 bases outside the gene matches. This CDR3 is 15 amino acids long. In nucleotides, the CDR3 is TGTGCCAGCAGTTCTTCCGGGACAGTGGAATATGGCTACACCTTC. Translation: CASSSSGTVEYGYTF.

The chain couples TRBV28 to TRBJ2-3; TRBD2 matches at 8 bases. This CDR3 region has 14 residues. The junction had 10 bases not matched to a gene; V was cut back by 10 bases and J by 4 bases. Looked up from germline, CDR1 is MDHEN and CDR2 is SYDVKM. Here the CDR3 reads CAIAGTSRSDTQYF. Written as DNA, the CDR3 is TGTGCCATCGCGGGGACTAGTCGGTCAGATACGCAGTATTTT.

The chain couples TRBV10-3 to TRBJ2-5; D might be TRBD1 (6 bases). The CDR3 has 14 residues. V was clipped by 4 bases and J by 2 bases, with 11 bases between them. CDR1 and CDR2 from the germline V gene are ENHRY and SYGVKD. DNA of the CDR3: TGTGCCATCAGTGGTACAGGGAGTCAAGAGACCCAGTACTTC. It translates to CAISGTGSQETQYF.

This clone turned up a few times. V and J are TRBV5-4 and TRBJ1-2, with 7 bases aligning to TRBD1. CDR3 length: 12 amino acids. Losses at the gene ends were 7 bases for V and 5 bases for J; bases not matched to a gene: 5. Germline CDR1 reads SGHNT; CDR2 reads YYREEE (reference sequence). CDR3 region: CASGDRTYGYTF. For the CDR3, the DNA is TGTGCCAGCGGGGACAGAACATATGGCTACACCTTC.

The chain couples TRBV6-1 to TRBJ1-5, with D uncertain. Germline V gives CDR1 MNHNS, CDR2 SASEGT. Trimming cost V 0 bases and J 8 bases, with 11 bases left between them. The CDR3 length is 14 residues. The CDR3 region is CASSEASEQEPQHF. CDR3 DNA sequence: TGTGCCAGCAGTGAAGCTTCCGAGCAGGAGCCCCAGCATTTT.

This clone was detected only once. The V gene is TRBV25-1, the J gene TRBJ1-4; weak D call: TRBD1 (6 bases). CDR1 is MGHDK, CDR2 SYGVNS, per germline. The CDR3 totals 15 residues. V was clipped by 1 base and J by 8 bases, with 14 bases between them. Written as DNA, the CDR3 is TGTGCCAGCAGTGAATTGGCAGGGGTTCGGGAAAAACTGTTTTTT. Protein product: CASSELAGVREKLFF.

The chain has TRBV6-6 and TRBJ2-5; 7 bases match TRBD1. The germline gives CDR1 MNHNY, CDR2 SVGAGI (reference sequence). This CDR3 comprises 13 residues. The junction had 6 bases not matched to a gene; V was cut back by 6 bases and J by 5 bases. The CDR3 region is CASSKTGYETQYF. CDR3 coding DNA: TGTGCCAGCAGCAAGACAGGGTACGAGACCCAGTACTTC.

This chain uses TRBV7-6 with TRBJ2-1, with TRBD2 matching over 13 bases. There are 14 residues in the CDR3. V lost 4 bases to trimming and J lost 12 bases; unmatched junction nucleotides: 6. The germline V gene encodes CDR1 SGHVS and CDR2 FNYEAQ. The CDR3 sequence is CASSSGLAGVAQFF. The CDR3, as DNA: TGTGCCAGCAGCTCCGGACTAGCGGGAGTAGCGCAGTTCTTC.

V is TRBV9 and J is TRBJ2-7; D gene unclear. Germline values: CDR1 SGDLS, CDR2 YYNGEE. The ends were cut back, 2 bases at V and 4 bases at J, with 13 bases in the middle. CDR3 length: 14 residues. Written as DNA, the CDR3 is TGTGCCAGCAGCGTGGGCCGAGCAGATTACGAGCAGTACTTC. Protein sequence: CASSVGRADYEQYF.

The chain recombines TRBV28 with TRBJ2-7, with D perhaps matching TRBD1 (6 bases). The CDR3 totals 15 residues. Germline values: CDR1 MDHEN, CDR2 SYDVKM. V dropped 7 bases and J dropped 0 bases, with 16 bases sitting between them. CDR3 DNA sequence: TGTGCCAGCACCACCAAGACAGGTTACTCCTACGAGCAGTACTTC. The encoded protein is CASTTKTGYSYEQYF.

CDR3 sequence reads: CASSYGVRYYGYTF. Here the CDR3 DNA reads TGTGCCAGCAGTTACGGTGTCAGATACTATGGCTACACCTTC. The rearrangement links TRBV6-6 to TRBJ1-2, with D uncertain. Per germline, CDR1 MNHNY and CDR2 SVGAGI (reference sequence). This CDR3 has 14 amino acids. V gave up 2 bases and J gave up 3 bases, with 10 bases separating them.

The rearrangement joins TRBV9 to TRBJ2-2, with D perhaps given as TRBD1 or TRBD2 (5 bases each). The CDR3 length is 15 residues. Trimming stripped 4 bases from V and 5 bases from J, with 15 bases between. CDR1 and CDR2 from the germline V gene are SGDLS and YYNGEE. The CDR3 region has the DNA TGTGCCAGCAGCCACCCGGGACCCAAAACCGGGGAGCTGTTTTTT. Protein sequence: CASSHPGPKTGELFF.

The V and J genes are TRBV7-3 and TRBJ2-2; 7 nucleotides align to TRBD1. The germline CDR1 and CDR2 sequences are SGHTA and FQGTGA. The CDR3 loop spans 15 amino acids. V lost 5 bases and J lost 3; bases outside the gene matches: 6. The CDR3 DNA reads as TGTGCCAGCAGCCCCACAGGGGCGGACACCGGGGAGCTGTTTTTT. Protein: CASSPTGADTGELFF.

This chain links TRBV5-4 with TRBJ2-5, with D possibly matching TRBD1 (5 bases). The V and J ends lost 3 bases and 5 bases respectively, with 17 bases between them. This CDR3 is built from 15 residues. Germline V CDR1 and CDR2: SGHNT, YYREEE (reference sequence). CDR3 residues: CASSSKDGPGETQYF. The CDR3 DNA reads as TGTGCCAGCAGCTCCAAGGACGGTCCAGGGGAGACCCAGTACTTC.